The 14 T cell receptor beta chains below were found in one sample sequenced in a study of blood T cell repertoires in COVID-19. Method: immunoSEQ multiplex PCR; TCRdb's copy keeps in-frame clones and lacks some. The sample shows 150,000 to 200,000 clones, 60% to 80% of them seen only once. What was sequenced was peripheral blood. These receptor sequences come from a woman in her seventies with acute or convalescent COVID-19.

The chain recombines TRBV9 with TRBJ2-1, with 8 bases lining up with TRBD1. The ends lost 4 bases at V and 6 bases at J; junction bases unmatched: 12. Germline V gene lookup returns CDR1 SGDLS and CDR2 YYNGEE. This CDR3 is built from 16 residues. DNA of the CDR3: TGTGCCAGCAGCTCAAAATCAGGGGGCATTGGCAATGAGCAGTTCTTC. Its protein is CASSSKSGGIGNEQFF.

J is TRBJ2-1 and V is TRBV29-1; 14 bases fit TRBD2. Germline assignment: CDR1 SQVTM and CDR2 ANQGSEA. The CDR3 totals 15 residues. Germline trimming cut 4 bases from V and 7 bases from J; bases unmatched to any gene: 6. In DNA form, the CDR3 reads TGCAGCGTTGGTCCTGGGACTAGCGGGAGTAATGAGCAGTTCTTC. It translates to CSVGPGTSGSNEQFF.

The rearrangement links TRBV5-1 to TRBJ2-7; 8 nucleotides align to TRBD1. Germline lookup yields CDR1 SGHRS and CDR2 YFSETQ. The CDR3 totals 14 residues. J gave up 8 bases and V 4 bases, and 11 bases lay outside the gene matches. In nucleotides, the CDR3 is TGCGCCAGCAGCATCGGACAGGGCCCTACCAAGCAGTACTTC. It encodes CASSIGQGPTKQYF.

The chain's CDR3 is CASSPNTGYNEQFF. The CDR3 bases are TGTGCCAGCAGCCCTAATACAGGGTACAATGAGCAGTTCTTC. The rearrangement uses TRBV11-2 and TRBJ2-1, with D possibly TRBD1 on 6 matching bases. CDR3 length equals 14 residues. The V gene lost 5 bases and the J gene lost 4 bases, with 12 bases spanning the gap. Germline CDR1 reads SGHAT; CDR2 reads FQNNGV.

The chain combines TRBV3-1 (or the pseudogene TRBV3-2) with TRBJ1-1; D uncertain. Germline-derived CDR1 and CDR2 are LGHDT and YNNKEL (reference sequence). Trimming cost V 4 bases and J 7 bases, with 16 bases left between them. The CDR3 runs 14 residues. CDR3 DNA sequence: TGTGCCAGCAGCCCCCTCTCAGGATTAAATGAAGCTTTCTTT. Its translation is CASSPLSGLNEAFF.

V gene TRBV12-3 or TRBV12-4 combines with J gene TRBJ1-2, with D unclear. V lost 5 bases and J 8 bases, leaving 12 bases between the germline ends. CDR3 length: 12 residues. The CDR3 region has the DNA TGTGCCAGCAGTGCAGGAGGGTCAGGCTACACCTTC. Its translation is CASSAGGSGYTF.

The sample holds a few counts of this clone. This sequence joins TRBV6-4 and TRBJ2-3, with D perhaps matching TRBD1 (5 bases). Germline V lookup: CDR1 MRHNA, CDR2 SNTAGT. The CDR3 extends over 14 amino acids. Trimming pared 7 bases from V and 4 bases from J, leaving 15 bases between. The CDR3 nucleotides read TGTGCCAGCACCGCCGACAGAGCCCCAGATACGCAGTATTTT. Residues: CASTADRAPDTQYF.

Here the CDR3 reads CASSLWGQGTDTQYF. The DNA for the CDR3 is TGTGCCAGCAGCTTATGGGGACAGGGAACAGATACGCAGTATTTT. The chain joins TRBV7-2 to TRBJ2-3; 9 bases fit TRBD1. CDR3 length equals 15 residues. J lost 3 bases, V lost 2 bases, and 3 bases had no gene match. The V gene's germline CDR1 is SGHTA and CDR2 FQGNSA.

The chain links TRBV9 to TRBJ2-7, with TRBD1 identical over 9 bases. The J segment lost 6 bases and the V segment lost 0 bases, leaving 4 bases of the junction unmatched. CDR3 length: 14 residues. Germline-derived CDR1 and CDR2 are SGDLS and YYNGEE. This CDR3 reads CASSVAPDRGEQYF. Written as DNA, the CDR3 is TGTGCCAGCAGCGTAGCCCCGGACAGGGGCGAGCAGTACTTC. The variable domain in full, completed from reference TRBV9 and TRBJ2-7, reads DSGVTQTPKHLITATGQRVTLRCSPRSGDLSVYWYQQSLDQGLQFLIQYYNGEERAKGNILERFSAQQFPDLHSELNLSSLELGDSALYFCASSVAPDRGEQYFGPGTRLTVT.

The chain joins TRBV5-1 to TRBJ2-5, with D possibly matching TRBD1 (6 bases). Germline V lookup: CDR1 SGHRS, CDR2 YFSETQ. Trimming left V 4 bases short and J 0 bases short, with 13 bases between. The CDR3 spans 15 residues. In nucleotides, the CDR3 is TGCGCCAGCAGCGCCACAGGGTTCTACCAAGAGACCCAGTACTTC. Translated: CASSATGFYQETQYF.

The gene calls are TRBV10-2 and TRBJ1-5; D unclear. V lost 6 bases and J 2 bases, leaving 14 bases between the germline ends. This CDR3 contains 15 residues. Germline-derived CDR1 and CDR2 are WSHSY and SAAADI. DNA of the CDR3: TGCGCCAGCAGAGCCGGCGGTGTACGCAATCAGCCCCAGCATTTT. It is translated as CASRAGGVRNQPQHF.

The V call is TRBV2, the J call TRBJ2-1; 8 nucleotides line up with TRBD1. CDR1 and CDR2 (germline): SNHLY, FYNNEI. The CDR3 extends over 15 amino acids. V was pared by 8 bases and J by 3 bases, with 9 bases of the junction left unmatched. In DNA, the CDR3 is TGTGCCAGCGGACGAGACAGGGGTGTCTACAATGAGCAGTTCTTC. It translates to CASGRDRGVYNEQFF.

As DNA, the CDR3 is TGCAGCCTGACGGGGGCAGATACGCAGTATTTT. It codes for CSLTGADTQYF. The genes are TRBV29-1 and TRBJ2-3, with D possibly TRBD2 on 6 matching bases. V was pared by 8 bases and J by 4 bases, with 10 bases between. Germline CDR1 SQVTM, CDR2 ANQGSEA. This CDR3 is built from 11 residues.

The gene calls are TRBV5-1 and TRBJ2-2; possible D gene TRBD2, 6 bases. Germline V gives CDR1 SGHRS, CDR2 YFSETQ. V lost 0 bases and J 6 bases, leaving 12 bases between the germline ends. This CDR3 has 15 amino acids. The CDR3: CASSLEATGAGELFF. CDR3 bases: TGCGCCAGCAGCTTGGAGGCCACGGGGGCCGGGGAGCTGTTTTTT.